Listed here are 21 T cell receptor beta chains from one sample, sequenced in a study of T cell responses to AZD1222 COVID-19 vaccine. Produced via immunoSEQ multiplex PCR; TCRdb's table is partial and in-frame only. The data hold about 130,000 clones, with approximately 85% observed a single time. The specimen comprised peripheral blood, sampled on day 0 of AZD1222 vaccination. The receptors stem from an adult in good health.

The CDR3 DNA follows: TGTGCCAGCAGCCCGGCTGCAGGGAGTTCGGCTTTCTTT. Translated: CASSPAAGSSAFF. This chain links TRBV11-2 with TRBJ1-1; the D gene is possibly TRBD1 (5 bases). The germline V gene encodes CDR1 SGHAT and CDR2 FQNNGV. The CDR3 runs 13 residues. V shed 5 bases and J shed 11 bases, with 18 bases lying between them.

The chain joins TRBV11-2 to TRBJ2-7; D tentatively fits TRBD1 or TRBD2 (5 bases each). Trimming removed 1 base from V and 5 bases from J, with 9 bases in between. The CDR3 consists of 13 residues. Germline CDR1 reads SGHAT; CDR2 reads FQNNGV. The DNA for the CDR3 is TGTGCCAGCAGCTTAGGAGGGGATGACGAGCAGTACTTC. This gives the protein CASSLGGDDEQYF.

The chain combines TRBV27 with TRBJ1-2; 7 nucleotides align to TRBD1. The CDR3 contains 15 residues. The germline gives CDR1 MNHEY, CDR2 SMNVEV (reference sequence). V shed 5 bases, J shed 2 bases, and the junction held 8 bases outside the gene matches. This CDR3 is CASSPQTGRNYGYTF. The DNA of the CDR3 is TGTGCCAGCAGTCCTCAGACAGGGAGGAACTATGGCTACACCTTC.

This chain links TRBV27 with TRBJ1-5; perhaps TRBD1 as D (5 bases). Trimming removed 3 bases at V and 3 bases at J, with 12 bases between. Germline-derived CDR1 and CDR2 are MNHEY and SMNVEV (reference sequence). The CDR3 loop spans 15 amino acids. The CDR3 DNA sequence: TGTGCCAGCAGTTTCGGTGGGGGTAACAATCAGCCCCAGCATTTT. Its translation is CASSFGGGNNQPQHF.

The V and J genes are TRBV5-1 and TRBJ1-1; TRBD1 agrees at 7 bases. CDR3 length: 13 amino acids. With V trimmed by 3 bases and J by 2 bases, 1 base remained unmatched. Germline CDR1 and CDR2: SGHRS and YFSETQ. This CDR3 reads CASSWDSNTEAFF. Here the CDR3 DNA reads TGCGCCAGCAGCTGGGACAGCAACACTGAAGCTTTCTTT. The entire variable domain, with the rest obtained from reference TRBV5-1 and TRBJ1-1, is as follows: KAGVTQTPRYLIKTRGQQVTLSCSPISGHRSVSWYQQTPGQGLQFLFEYFSETQRNKGNFPGRFSGRQFSNSRSEMNVSTLELGDSALYLCASSWDSNTEAFFGQGTRLTVV.

V gene TRBV2 combines with J gene TRBJ1-6; a possible D gene is TRBD1 (5 bases). The CDR3 contains 14 residues. Trimming took off 4 bases at V and 6 bases at J, with 10 bases between the two ends. Germline loops: CDR1 SNHLY, CDR2 FYNNEI. The CDR3 loop is CASSVVGTNSPLHF. DNA of the CDR3: TGTGCCAGCAGTGTGGTAGGGACTAATTCACCCCTCCACTTT.

This chain links TRBV5-1 with TRBJ2-3, with 7 bases matching TRBD2. V shed 0 bases, J shed 2 bases, and the junction held 6 bases outside the gene matches. CDR1 and CDR2 from the germline V gene are SGHRS and YFSETQ. The CDR3 totals 16 residues. CDR3 sequence: CASSLEGLYFTDTQYF. The CDR3 DNA follows: TGCGCCAGCAGCTTGGAGGGACTATATTTCACAGATACGCAGTATTTT. Together with reference TRBV5-1 and TRBJ2-3, the CDR3 gives the full variable domain: KAGVTQTPRYLIKTRGQQVTLSCSPISGHRSVSWYQQTPGQGLQFLFEYFSETQRNKGNFPGRFSGRQFSNSRSEMNVSTLELGDSALYLCASSLEGLYFTDTQYFGPGTRLTVL.

The chain has TRBV28 and TRBJ2-2; perhaps TRBD1 as D (6 bases). Trimming shortened V by 9 bases and J by 4 bases, and 18 bases separated the two germline ends. This CDR3 has 15 residues. From germline, CDR1 is MDHEN and CDR2 SYDVKM. This CDR3 is CASYSGGGGTGELFF. The CDR3 DNA reads TGTGCCAGTTATTCTGGGGGCGGTGGCACCGGGGAGCTGTTTTTT.

The chain uses TRBV4-2 and TRBJ1-1; no clear D gene. Germline loops: CDR1 LGHNA, CDR2 YNFKEQ. V was shortened by 3 bases and J by 4 bases, with 12 bases between the two germline ends. The CDR3 has 14 amino acids. The CDR3 here is CASSHSQGPTEAFF. Written as DNA, the CDR3 is TGTGCCAGCAGCCACTCCCAAGGGCCCACTGAAGCTTTCTTT.

The rearrangement uses TRBV27 and TRBJ1-1; a possible D gene is TRBD1 (6 bases). Trimming stripped 5 bases from V and 0 bases from J, with 16 bases between. Germline V gene sequence: CDR1 MNHEY, CDR2 SMNVEV (reference sequence). The CDR3 runs 16 residues. CDR3 coding DNA: TGTGCCAGCAGTCCCCAGGGGCGTTGGATGAACACTGAAGCTTTCTTT. Protein product: CASSPQGRWMNTEAFF.

The rearrangement uses TRBV28 and TRBJ1-3; TRBD1 is a possible D gene (6 bases). This CDR3 comprises 15 residues. V gave up 3 bases and J gave up 0 bases, with 9 bases separating them. From germline, CDR1 is MDHEN and CDR2 SYDVKM. The CDR3 loop reads CASSLWTDSGNTIYF. The DNA for the CDR3 is TGTGCCAGCAGTTTGTGGACAGACTCTGGAAACACCATATATTTT.

Here the CDR3 reads CSVIGTSTDTQYF. The CDR3, as DNA: TGCAGCGTTATAGGGACTAGCACAGATACGCAGTATTTT. This chain connects TRBV29-1 to TRBJ2-3; perhaps TRBD2 as D (6 bases). Germline V gene sequence: CDR1 SQVTM, CDR2 ANQGSEA. This CDR3 has 13 amino acids. Trimming stripped 5 bases from V and 0 bases from J, with 9 bases between.

V is TRBV6-5 and J is TRBJ2-2; D may correspond to TRBD1 or TRBD2 (5 bases each). Germline V gene data show CDR1 as MNHEY and CDR2 as SVGAGI. The CDR3 runs to 13 residues. The V and J ends lost 9 bases and 5 bases respectively, with 13 bases between them. The CDR3 here is CASLRGETGELFF. CDR3 sequence (DNA): TGTGCCAGTCTGAGAGGGGAAACCGGGGAGCTGTTTTTT.

V and J are TRBV29-1 and TRBJ2-3; no reliable D call. The germline CDR1 and CDR2 sequences are SQVTM and ANQGSEA. There are 14 residues in the CDR3. Trimming took 3 bases from V and 0 from J, leaving 10 bases between them. CDR3 loop: CSVEKGTSTDTQYF. The CDR3 nucleotides are TGCAGCGTTGAGAAGGGAACTAGCACAGATACGCAGTATTTT.

In its sample, this clone was seen a few times. The rearrangement joins TRBV6-1 to TRBJ1-6, with TRBD1 as a possible D gene (6 bases). The V and J ends lost 3 bases and 14 bases respectively, with 17 bases between them. There are 14 residues in the CDR3. Per germline, CDR1 MNHNS and CDR2 SASEGT. This CDR3 is CASSDRWGAVALHF. DNA for the CDR3: TGTGCCAGCAGTGATAGGTGGGGGGCCGTGGCCCTCCACTTT.

V gene TRBV7-2 combines with J gene TRBJ2-7, with TRBD1 as a possible D gene (5 bases). Trimming removed 6 bases from V and 7 bases from J, with 16 bases in between. The CDR3 runs 13 residues. The germline V gene encodes CDR1 SGHTA and CDR2 FQGNSA. The CDR3 spells CASRLSPQGEQYF. DNA of the CDR3: TGTGCCAGCAGATTATCACCCCAGGGAGAGCAGTACTTC.

This clone was seen a single time. V is TRBV11-2 and J is TRBJ1-5, with no clear D. CDR1 and CDR2 from the germline V gene are SGHAT and FQNNGV. This CDR3 is built from 13 residues. The V and J ends lost 3 bases and 4 bases respectively, with 7 bases between them. This chain's CDR3 is CASSLTPNQPQHF. For the CDR3, the DNA is TGTGCCAGCAGCTTGACCCCTAATCAGCCCCAGCATTTT.

The chain links TRBV7-2 to TRBJ2-6; D may be TRBD1 (5 bases). Germline CDR1 and CDR2: SGHTA and FQGNSA. V was clipped by 8 bases and J by 0 bases, with 14 bases between them. The CDR3 spans 16 residues. CDR3 in DNA: TGTGCCAGCGCGGTGGACAAGCCCTCTGGGGCCAACGTCCTGACTTTC. This sequence encodes CASAVDKPSGANVLTF.

DNA of the CDR3: TGTGCCAGCAGTGAAGCTACTAATCAGCCCCAGCATTTT. It specifies CASSEATNQPQHF. This chain links TRBV12-3 or TRBV12-4 with TRBJ1-5; D not certain. V dropped 5 bases and J dropped 4 bases, with 9 bases sitting between them. The CDR3 loop spans 13 amino acids.

The gene calls are TRBV23-1 and TRBJ2-2; D gene uncertain. TRBV23-1 is placed among ORFs of uncertain function. The CDR3 sequence is 12 residues long. V gave up 3 bases and J gave up 5 bases, with 4 bases separating them. The CDR3 spells CASSHPTGELFF. As DNA, the CDR3 is TGCGCCAGCAGTCACCCGACCGGGGAGCTGTTTTTT.

J is TRBJ1-4 and V is TRBV7-9; 8 nucleotides line up with TRBD1. The germline V gene has CDR1 SEHNR and CDR2 FQNEAQ (reference sequence). The trim removed 2 bases at V and 3 bases at J, leaving 11 bases unmatched. The CDR3 runs 18 residues. The CDR3 protein is CASSLIGTGRGPNEKLFF. CDR3 nucleotide sequence: TGTGCCAGCAGCTTAATCGGGACAGGCCGAGGACCTAATGAAAAACTGTTTTTT.